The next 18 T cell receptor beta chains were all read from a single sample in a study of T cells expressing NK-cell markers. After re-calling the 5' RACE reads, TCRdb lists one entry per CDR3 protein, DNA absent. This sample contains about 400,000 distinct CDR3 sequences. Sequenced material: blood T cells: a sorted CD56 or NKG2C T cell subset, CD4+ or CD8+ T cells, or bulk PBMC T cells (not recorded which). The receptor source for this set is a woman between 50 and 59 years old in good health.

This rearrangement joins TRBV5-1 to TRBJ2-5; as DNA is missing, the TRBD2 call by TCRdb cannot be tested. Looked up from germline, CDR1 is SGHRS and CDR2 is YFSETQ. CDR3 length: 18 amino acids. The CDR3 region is CASSLDLRSGRIGETQYF.

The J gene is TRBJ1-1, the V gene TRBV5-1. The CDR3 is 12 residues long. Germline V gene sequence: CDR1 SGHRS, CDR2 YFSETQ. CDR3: CASSLEGSEAFF.

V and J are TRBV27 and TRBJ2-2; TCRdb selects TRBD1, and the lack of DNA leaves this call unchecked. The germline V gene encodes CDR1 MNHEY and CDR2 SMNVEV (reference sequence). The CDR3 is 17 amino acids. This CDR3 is CASSLSVRGANTGELFF.

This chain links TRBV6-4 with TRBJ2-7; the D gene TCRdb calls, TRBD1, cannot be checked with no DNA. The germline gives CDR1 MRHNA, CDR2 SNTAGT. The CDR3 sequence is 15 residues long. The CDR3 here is CASSPTGEGSYEQYF.

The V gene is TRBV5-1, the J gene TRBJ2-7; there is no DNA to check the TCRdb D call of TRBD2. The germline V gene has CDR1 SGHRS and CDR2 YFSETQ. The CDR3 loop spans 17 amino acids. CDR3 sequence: CASSLGLAGGNSYEQYF.

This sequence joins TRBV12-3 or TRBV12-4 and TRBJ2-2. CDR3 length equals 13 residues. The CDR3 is CATENKDTGELFF.

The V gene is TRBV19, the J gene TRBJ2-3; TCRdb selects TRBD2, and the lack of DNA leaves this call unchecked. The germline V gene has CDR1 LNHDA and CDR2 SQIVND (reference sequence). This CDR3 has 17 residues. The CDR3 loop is CASSSGLAALGTDTQYF.

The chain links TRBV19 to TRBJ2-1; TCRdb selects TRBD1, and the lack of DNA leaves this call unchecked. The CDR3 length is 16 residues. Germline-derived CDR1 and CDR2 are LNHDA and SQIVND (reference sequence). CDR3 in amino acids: CASSHVDGGYYNEQFF.

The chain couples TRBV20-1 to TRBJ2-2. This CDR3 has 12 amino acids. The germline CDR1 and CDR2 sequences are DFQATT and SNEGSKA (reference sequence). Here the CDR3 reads CSAKRVTGELFF.

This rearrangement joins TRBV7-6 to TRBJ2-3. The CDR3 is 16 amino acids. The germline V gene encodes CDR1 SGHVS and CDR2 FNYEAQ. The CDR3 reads CASSLADLGSTDTQYF.

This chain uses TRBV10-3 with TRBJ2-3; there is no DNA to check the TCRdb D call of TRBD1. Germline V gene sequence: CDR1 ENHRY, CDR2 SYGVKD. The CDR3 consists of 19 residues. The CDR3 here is CAISATTGPPYWGTDTQYF.

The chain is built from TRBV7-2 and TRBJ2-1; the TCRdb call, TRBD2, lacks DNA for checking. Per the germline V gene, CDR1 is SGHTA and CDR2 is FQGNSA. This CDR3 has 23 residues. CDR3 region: CASSLGAGQGTSGRVRGYNEQFF.

CDR3: CASSDTSGRHNEQFF. The chain links TRBV6-4 to TRBJ2-1; TCRdb's D call of TRBD2 is untestable without DNA. The CDR3 loop spans 15 amino acids. Looked up from germline, CDR1 is MRHNA and CDR2 is SNTAGT.

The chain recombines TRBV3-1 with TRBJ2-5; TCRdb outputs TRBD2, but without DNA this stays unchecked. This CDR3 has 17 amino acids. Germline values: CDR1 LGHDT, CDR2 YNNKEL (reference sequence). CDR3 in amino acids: CASSPIGGRALGETQYF.

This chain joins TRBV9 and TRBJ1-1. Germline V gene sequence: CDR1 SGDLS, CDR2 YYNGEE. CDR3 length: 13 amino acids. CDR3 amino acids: CASSRGWNTEAFF.

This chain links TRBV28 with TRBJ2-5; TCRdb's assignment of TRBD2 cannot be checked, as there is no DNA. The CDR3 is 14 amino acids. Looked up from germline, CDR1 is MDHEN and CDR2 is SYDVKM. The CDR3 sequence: CASTRSGGGETQYF. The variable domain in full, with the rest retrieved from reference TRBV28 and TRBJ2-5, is DVKVTQSSRYLVKRTGEKVFLECVQDMDHENMFWYRQDPGLGLRLIYFSYDVKMKEKGDIPEGYSVSREKKERFSLILESASTNQTSMYLCASTRSGGGETQYFGPGTRLLVL.

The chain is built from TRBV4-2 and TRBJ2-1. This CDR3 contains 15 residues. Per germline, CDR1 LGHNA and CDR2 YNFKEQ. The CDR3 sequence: CASSQAIASYNEQFF.

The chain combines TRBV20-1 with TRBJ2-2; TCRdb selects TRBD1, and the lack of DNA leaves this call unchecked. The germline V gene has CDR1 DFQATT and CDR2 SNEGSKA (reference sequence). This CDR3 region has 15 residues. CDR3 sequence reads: CSAKPLDRNTGELFF.